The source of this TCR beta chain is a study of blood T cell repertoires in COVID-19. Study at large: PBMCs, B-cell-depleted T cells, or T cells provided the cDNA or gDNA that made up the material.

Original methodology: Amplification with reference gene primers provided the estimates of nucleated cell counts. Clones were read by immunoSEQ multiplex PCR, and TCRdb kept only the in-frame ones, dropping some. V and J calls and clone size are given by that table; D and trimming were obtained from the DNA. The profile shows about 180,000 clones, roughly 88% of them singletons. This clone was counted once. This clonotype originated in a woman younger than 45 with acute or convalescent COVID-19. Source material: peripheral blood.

CDR3 protein: CASSLIIEPQHF. DNA for the CDR3: TGTGCCAGCAGCTTAATTATTGAGCCCCAGCATTTT. The chain couples TRBV7-8 to TRBJ1-5; D is unclear. V was trimmed by 2 bases and J by 8 bases, leaving 7 bases between them. This CDR3 is 12 amino acids long. Germline assignment: CDR1 SGHVS and CDR2 FQNEAQ.